Listed below are T cell receptor beta chains from one sample, sequenced in a study of beta chain features in type 1 diabetes. TCRdb keeps only in-frame clones here, not all; method: immunoSEQ multiplex PCR. The table records a few hundred thousand clones, roughly a tenth of them present only once. Sample: central memory CD4+ T cells from blood. The receptors stem from a man aged 30 to 39 with type 1 diabetes. Both conserved end residues are part of each CDR3. D genes are given only for firm matches. The listing skips clone size in some rows; elsewhere it reads once, few, many or a size class.

clone_size	v_call	d_call	j_call	cdr3_aa	cdr3_nt
.	TRBV27	.	TRBJ2-5	CASSLSRSGGGETQYF	TGTGCCAGCAGTTTATCGAGGTCAGGGGGAGGAGAGACCCAGTACTTC
few	TRBV7-9	TRBD2	TRBJ2-2	CASSLLPAGAGELFF	TGTGCCAGCAGCTTATTACCAGCGGGAGCCGGGGAGCTGTTTTTT
.	TRBV29-1	TRBD1	TRBJ1-1	CSVTEKGQGSTEAFF	TGCAGCGTGACGGAAAAGGGACAGGGGAGCACTGAAGCTTTCTTT
many	TRBV29-1	.	TRBJ2-3	CSVEDRGDTQYF	TGCAGCGTTGAAGATCGGGGAGATACGCAGTATTTT
few	TRBV9	.	TRBJ1-3	CASSVGAGGRNTIYF	TGTGCCAGCAGCGTAGGGGCAGGCGGGCGAAACACCATATATTTT
.	TRBV27	TRBD1	TRBJ1-2	CASSPAGQPNYGYTF	TGTGCCAGCAGTCCAGCGGGACAGCCGAACTATGGCTACACCTTC
.	TRBV15	TRBD2	TRBJ2-3	CATSRDAGRIGLARTDTQYF	TGTGCCACCAGCAGAGATGCTGGACGGATAGGACTAGCGAGAACAGATACGCAGTATTTT
.	TRBV4-1	TRBD2	TRBJ2-2	CASSLVAGGSGELFF	TGTGCCAGCAGCTTGGTTGCGGGAGGGAGCGGGGAGCTGTTTTTT
many	TRBV10-3	TRBD1	TRBJ2-1	CAISAGQDWGEQFF	TGTGCCATCAGTGCGGGACAGGATTGGGGTGAGCAGTTCTTC
few	TRBV6-1	TRBD2	TRBJ2-7	CASRIGLAGEQYF	TGTGCCAGCAGAATAGGACTAGCGGGTGAGCAGTACTTC
few	TRBV27	.	TRBJ1-2	CASSSGTAYGYTF	TGTGCCAGCAGCTCCGGGACGGCCTATGGCTACACCTTC
few	TRBV11-1	TRBD1	TRBJ1-3	CASSGQGKYSGNTIYF	TGTGCCAGCAGCGGACAGGGCAAGTACTCTGGAAACACCATATATTTT
.	TRBV19	TRBD1	TRBJ1-2	CASSPHRQGRKYGYTF	TGTGCCAGTAGTCCCCATCGACAGGGGCGCAAGTATGGCTACACCTTC
few	TRBV7-2	.	TRBJ1-4	CASTPKAGGTNEKLFF	TGTGCCAGCACGCCGAAAGCCGGGGGGACTAATGAAAAACTGTTTTTT
.	TRBV6-5	.	TRBJ2-5	CASITPATQETQYF	TGTGCCAGCATAACCCCAGCTACCCAAGAGACCCAGTACTTC
.	TRBV5-1	TRBD1	TRBJ2-3	CASSQTNPGTGLGDTQYF	TGCGCCAGCAGCCAGACGAACCCCGGGACAGGGCTGGGAGATACGCAGTATTTT
few	TRBV4-1	TRBD2	TRBJ2-5	CASSQGTSEPQGETQYF	TGCGCCAGCAGCCAAGGGACTAGCGAGCCCCAAGGAGAGACCCAGTACTTC
.	TRBV4-2	.	TRBJ2-3	CASSQASMGGTDTQYF	TGTGCCAGCAGCCAAGCATCCATGGGTGGCACAGATACGCAGTATTTT
few	TRBV28	.	TRBJ2-2	CASSSLGMYTGELFF	TGTGCCAGCAGCTCATTGGGGATGTACACCGGGGAGCTGTTTTTT
few	TRBV7-9	.	TRBJ1-2	CASSLEDRGYTF	TGTGCCAGCAGCTTAGAAGACAGGGGCTACACCTTC
few	TRBV15	TRBD1	TRBJ1-2	CATSSRGTAINYGYTF	TGTGCCACCAGCAGCCGTGGGACAGCGATTAACTATGGCTACACCTTC
.	TRBV7-2	TRBD2	TRBJ2-5	CASTGRRGETQYF	TGTGCCAGCACCGGGAGGCGAGGAGAGACCCAGTACTTC
.	TRBV18	.	TRBJ1-3	CASPPAGSPGNTIYF	TGTGCCAGCCCACCGGCAGGGTCCCCTGGAAACACCATATATTTT
.	TRBV29-1	.	TRBJ2-1	CSVEEGGGRTYNEQFF	TGCAGCGTTGAAGAGGGAGGAGGAAGAACCTACAATGAGCAGTTCTTC
.	TRBV5-1	.	TRBJ1-4	CASSSGFGSINEKLFF	TGCGCCAGCAGCTCGGGCTTCGGGTCAATAAATGAAAAACTGTTTTTT
.	TRBV10-3	.	TRBJ1-2	CAIRDSAKGGDGYTF	TGTGCCATCAGGGATTCCGCAAAAGGTGGAGATGGCTACACCTTC
.	TRBV7-2	TRBD2	TRBJ2-2	CASSATYSSGRAGELFF	TGTGCCAGCAGCGCTACCTACTCTAGCGGGAGGGCCGGGGAGCTGTTTTTT
.	TRBV11-3	TRBD2	TRBJ2-1	CASSFGGGPDEQFF	TGTGCCAGCAGCTTTGGGGGAGGGCCCGATGAGCAGTTCTTC
.	TRBV5-6	.	TRBJ2-5	CASSLGRETQYF	TGTGCCAGCAGCTTGGGAAGAGAGACCCAGTACTTC
.	TRBV19	.	TRBJ2-4	CASSTTGTAKNIQYF	TGTGCCAGTAGTACCACCGGGACAGCCAAAAACATTCAGTACTTC
few	TRBV11-2	TRBD1	TRBJ2-7	CASSISPGQYYEQYF	TGTGCCAGCAGCATTTCACCGGGACAGTACTACGAGCAGTACTTC
.	TRBV7-9	TRBD1	TRBJ2-1	CASSSGPRTGVFGEQFF	TGTGCCAGCAGCTCCGGGCCCAGGACAGGGGTATTTGGTGAGCAGTTCTTC
.	TRBV7-9	TRBD1	TRBJ1-4	CASSSRGTGTGVEKLFF	TGTGCCAGCAGCTCGAGGGGGACCGGGACAGGGGTTGAAAAACTGTTTTTT
few	TRBV5-1	.	TRBJ2-7	CASSSGYEQYF	TGCGCCAGCAGCTCCGGCTACGAGCAGTACTTC
few	TRBV7-2	TRBD2	TRBJ2-7	CASSLVTSGSGEQYF	TGTGCCAGCAGCTTAGTTACTAGCGGGAGCGGTGAGCAGTACTTC
.	TRBV9	.	TRBJ2-3	CASSVRVGGTDTQYF	TGTGCCAGCAGCGTACGGGTTGGGGGCACAGATACGCAGTATTTT
.	TRBV14	.	TRBJ2-3	CATIPSNGYSQYF	TGTGCCACCATCCCAAGTAATGGGTACTCGCAGTATTTT
few	TRBV10-3	.	TRBJ2-3	CAITSSTTDTQYF	TGTGCCATCACCTCTAGTACCACAGATACGCAGTATTTT
few	TRBV4-1	.	TRBJ2-1	CASSQVMLLGNEQFF	TGCGCCAGCAGCCAAGTCATGTTGTTGGGGAATGAGCAGTTCTTC
few	TRBV30	.	TRBJ2-7	CAWSTGPVGQYF	TGTGCCTGGAGTACGGGGCCCGTGGGGCAGTACTTC
.	TRBV5-1	TRBD2	TRBJ2-5	CASSLEPSGAEETQYF	TGCGCCAGCAGCTTGGAGCCCAGCGGGGCTGAAGAGACCCAGTACTTC
.	TRBV11-2	TRBD2	TRBJ2-1	CASSRVAGVGRNEQFF	TGTGCCAGCAGCCGAGTAGCGGGAGTGGGCAGGAATGAGCAGTTCTTC
.	TRBV5-4	TRBD1	TRBJ2-7	CASSLTGRLYEQYF	TGTGCCAGCAGCCTGACAGGGCGACTTTATGAGCAGTACTTC